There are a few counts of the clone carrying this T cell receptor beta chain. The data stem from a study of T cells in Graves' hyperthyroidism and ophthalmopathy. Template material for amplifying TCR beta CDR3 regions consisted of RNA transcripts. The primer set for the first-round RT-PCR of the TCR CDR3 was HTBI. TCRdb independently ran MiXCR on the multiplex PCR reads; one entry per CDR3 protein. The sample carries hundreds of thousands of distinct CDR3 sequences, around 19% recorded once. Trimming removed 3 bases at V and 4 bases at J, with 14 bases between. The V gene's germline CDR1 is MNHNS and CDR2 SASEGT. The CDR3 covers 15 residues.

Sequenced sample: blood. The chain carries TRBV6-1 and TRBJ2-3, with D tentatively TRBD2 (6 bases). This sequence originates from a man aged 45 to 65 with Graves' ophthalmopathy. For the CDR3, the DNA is TGTGCCAGCAGTGACTACTGGGGGGTCGCAGATACGCAGTATTTT. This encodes CASSDYWGVADTQYF.